The 6 T cell receptor beta chains given below trace back to one sample, sequenced in a study of blood T cell repertoires in COVID-19. Libraries were prepared by immunoSEQ multiplex PCR; TCRdb keeps only in-frame clonotypes and omits some of them. There are some 370,000 clones in the sample; 80% to 90% occur only once, and over 9.5% lies in the top ten. Sequences were obtained from peripheral blood. The receptors originated from a woman in her twenties or thirties with COVID-19, enrolled during active disease.

The chain couples TRBV30 to TRBJ1-2, with 7 bases identical to TRBD1. The CDR3 contains 13 residues. V gave up 2 bases and J gave up 2 bases; unmatched junction bases: 2. CDR1 GTSNPN and CDR2 SVGIG come from the germline V gene (reference sequence). The CDR3 protein is CAWSPTGNYGYTF. The CDR3 coding sequence is TGTGCCTGGAGTCCGACAGGGAACTATGGCTACACCTTC.

The chain recombines TRBV9 with TRBJ1-4; perhaps TRBD1 as D (5 bases). Trimming cost V 0 bases and J 3 bases, with 15 bases left between them. Germline V gene sequence: CDR1 SGDLS, CDR2 YYNGEE. This CDR3 has 17 amino acids. For the CDR3, the DNA is TGTGCCAGCAGCGTAGAGGGAGGACACGGGGCTAATGAAAAACTGTTTTTT. It codes for CASSVEGGHGANEKLFF.

The rearrangement links TRBV9 to TRBJ2-6, with a weak D call TRBD2 (5 bases). The CDR3 runs to 15 residues. Germline CDR1 is SGDLS and CDR2 is YYNGEE. The V end lost 1 base, the J end lost 0 bases, and 5 bases lay between the germline ends. CDR3: CASSVRGSGANVLTF. CDR3 bases: TGTGCCAGCAGCGTACGGGGCTCTGGGGCCAACGTCCTGACTTTC.

The chain links TRBV27 to TRBJ1-1; TRBD1 is a possible D gene (5 bases). The ends were cut back, 2 bases at V and 4 bases at J, with 14 bases in the middle. This CDR3 has 15 amino acids. The germline CDR1 and CDR2 sequences are MNHEY and SMNVEV (reference sequence). For the CDR3, the DNA is TGTGCCAGCAGTTTAGGGGGAGCGGAGGGCACTGAAGCTTTCTTT. Protein sequence: CASSLGGAEGTEAFF.

The V and J genes are TRBV30 and TRBJ2-7, with 7 bases aligning to TRBD1. The CDR3 is 13 residues long. V lost 2 bases, J lost 5 bases, and 6 bases stayed unmatched. The germline V gene encodes CDR1 GTSNPN and CDR2 SVGIG (reference sequence). The CDR3 nucleotides are TGTGCCTGGAGTACAGGGGATAAGAACGAGCAGTACTTC. It encodes CAWSTGDKNEQYF.

This sequence joins TRBV9 and TRBJ2-5; D not resolved. Trimming pared 0 bases from V and 1 base from J, leaving 10 bases between. This CDR3 spans 15 amino acids. Germline V lookup: CDR1 SGDLS, CDR2 YYNGEE. The CDR3 DNA is TGTGCCAGCAGCGTAGGGGCAGCCCTCCAAGAGACCCAGTACTTC. This translates into CASSVGAALQETQYF. The variable domain in full, with the rest retrieved from reference TRBV9 and TRBJ2-5, is DSGVTQTPKHLITATGQRVTLRCSPRSGDLSVYWYQQSLDQGLQFLIQYYNGEERAKGNILERFSAQQFPDLHSELNLSSLELGDSALYFCASSVGAALQETQYFGPGTRLLVL.